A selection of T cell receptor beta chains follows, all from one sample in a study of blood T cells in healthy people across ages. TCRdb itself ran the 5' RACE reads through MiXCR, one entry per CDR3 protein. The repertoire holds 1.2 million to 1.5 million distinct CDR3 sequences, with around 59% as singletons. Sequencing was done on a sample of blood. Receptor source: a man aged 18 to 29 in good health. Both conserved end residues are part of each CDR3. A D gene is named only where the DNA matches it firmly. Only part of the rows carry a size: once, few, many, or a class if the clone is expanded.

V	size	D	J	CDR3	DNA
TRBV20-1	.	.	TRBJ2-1	CTSRDPDYNEQFF	TGTACTTCGAGGGACCCAGATTACAATGAGCAGTTCTTC
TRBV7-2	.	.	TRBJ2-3	CASSRAPTDTQYF	TGTGCCAGCAGCCGAGCCCCCACAGATACGCAGTATTTT
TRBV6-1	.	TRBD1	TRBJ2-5	CALGRQGLETQYF	TGTGCCCTAGGGCGACAGGGATTAGAGACCCAGTACTTC
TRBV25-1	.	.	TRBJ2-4	CASSERAGKNIQYF	TGTGCCAGCAGTGAGAGGGCAGGCAAAAACATTCAGTACTTC
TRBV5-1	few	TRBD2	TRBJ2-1	CASSPRLAEYNEQFF	TGCGCCAGCAGCCCGAGACTAGCGGAGTACAATGAGCAGTTCTTC
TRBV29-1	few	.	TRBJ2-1	CSGLTSANEQFF	TGCAGCGGCCTGACTAGTGCGAATGAGCAGTTCTTC
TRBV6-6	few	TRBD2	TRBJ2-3	CASTPPGAGVSTDTQYF	TGTGCCAGCACCCCCCCGGGAGCGGGAGTAAGCACAGATACGCAGTATTTT
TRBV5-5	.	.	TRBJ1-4	CASSFRDRPYDEKLFF	TGTGCCAGCAGCTTTCGAGACAGACCGTATGATGAAAAACTGTTTTTT
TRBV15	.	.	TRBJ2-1	CATSSHYNEQFF	TGTGCCACCAGCTCACACTACAATGAGCAGTTCTTC
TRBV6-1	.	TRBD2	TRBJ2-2	CASSPQSSGTSPHPGELFF	TGTGCCAGCAGTCCACAATCTTCCGGGACTAGCCCCCATCCCGGGGAGCTGTTTTTT
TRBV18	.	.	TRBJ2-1	CAGSPANGQHNEQFF	TGTGCCGGCTCACCCGCTAATGGGCAGCACAATGAGCAGTTCTTC
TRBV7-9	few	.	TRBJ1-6	CASSNGLSPLHF	TGTGCCAGCAGCAACGGGCTCTCACCCCTCCACTTT
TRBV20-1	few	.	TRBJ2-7	CSARTQTSYEQYF	TGCAGTGCAAGGACTCAGACTTCCTACGAGCAGTACTTC
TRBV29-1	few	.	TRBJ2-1	CSVEERAAEQFF	TGCAGCGTTGAAGAACGCGCCGCTGAGCAGTTCTTC
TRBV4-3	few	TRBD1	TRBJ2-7	CARDRGYEQYF	TGCGCCAGAGACAGGGGCTACGAGCAGTACTTC
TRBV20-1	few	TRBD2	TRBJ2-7	CSANSGGAIYEQYF	TGCAGTGCCAATAGCGGGGGGGCCATATACGAGCAGTACTTC
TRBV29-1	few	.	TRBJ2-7	CSVQGVHRNYEQYF	TGCAGCGTTCAGGGTGTTCACAGGAACTACGAGCAGTACTTC
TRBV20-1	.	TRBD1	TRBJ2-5	CSARQTGGGKTQYF	TGCAGTGCTAGACAGACAGGGGGCGGAAAGACCCAGTACTTC
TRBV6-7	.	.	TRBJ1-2	CASSRNILSQGYGYTF	TGTGCCAGCAGTCGCAACATACTGTCTCAGGGCTATGGCTACACCTTC
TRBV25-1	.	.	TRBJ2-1	CASSETRLYNEQFF	TGTGCCAGCAGTGAAACGCGCCTATACAATGAGCAGTTCTTC
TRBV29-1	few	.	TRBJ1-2	CSVGGSGSYGYTF	TGCAGCGTTGGAGGGTCCGGCTCGTATGGCTACACCTTC
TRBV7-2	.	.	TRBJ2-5	CASTYPYGQETQYF	TGTGCCAGCACCTACCCGTACGGGCAAGAGACCCAGTACTTC
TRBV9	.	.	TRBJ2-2	CASSAIVQGTGELFF	TGTGCCAGCAGCGCCATCGTGCAAGGGACCGGGGAGCTGTTTTTT